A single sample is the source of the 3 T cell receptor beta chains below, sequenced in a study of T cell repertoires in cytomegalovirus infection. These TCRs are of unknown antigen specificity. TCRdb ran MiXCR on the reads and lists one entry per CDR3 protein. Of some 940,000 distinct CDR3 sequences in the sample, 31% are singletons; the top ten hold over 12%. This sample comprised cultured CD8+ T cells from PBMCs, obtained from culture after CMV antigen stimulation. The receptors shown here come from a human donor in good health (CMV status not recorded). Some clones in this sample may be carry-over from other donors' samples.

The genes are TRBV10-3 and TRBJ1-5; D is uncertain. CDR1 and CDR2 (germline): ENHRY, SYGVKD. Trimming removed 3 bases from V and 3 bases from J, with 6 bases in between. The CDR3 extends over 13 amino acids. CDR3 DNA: TGTGCCATCAGTGAAGGGCCCAATCAGCCCCAGCATTTT. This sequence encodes CAISEGPNQPQHF.

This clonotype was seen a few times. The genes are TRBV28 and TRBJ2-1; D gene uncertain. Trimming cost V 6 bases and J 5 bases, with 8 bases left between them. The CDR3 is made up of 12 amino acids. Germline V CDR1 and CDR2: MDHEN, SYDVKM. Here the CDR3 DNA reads TGTGCCAGCAGACCCCAGGACAATGAGCAGTTCTTC. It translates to CASRPQDNEQFF.

As DNA, the CDR3 is TGTGCCAGCACCGAAGGTGGGAACACTGAAGCTTTCTTT. Translated, it gives CASTEGGNTEAFF. The rearrangement links TRBV14 to TRBJ1-1; no reliable D call. Germline-derived CDR1 and CDR2 are SGHDN and FVKESK. This CDR3 spans 13 amino acids. Trimming cost V 7 bases and J 1 base, with 10 bases left between them.